The table lists the clone carrying this TCR beta chain with a count of one. This CDR3 contains 16 residues. Germline V gene lookup returns CDR1 KGHSH and CDR2 LQKENI. J gave up 2 bases and V 0 bases, and 2 bases lay outside the gene matches. This sample was included in a study of blood T cell repertoires in COVID-19. Clones were read by immunoSEQ multiplex PCR, and TCRdb kept only the in-frame ones, dropping some. The sample lists 180,000 or so clones, about 70% occurring once. The chain couples TRBV18 to TRBJ2-1; TRBD2 agrees at 9 bases. The receptor comes from a woman aged 45-59 years with active or convalescent COVID-19. The sequenced material came from peripheral blood. The chain's CDR3 is CASSPPGTSPYNEQFF. CDR3 DNA sequence: TGTGCCAGCTCACCACCCGGGACTAGCCCCTACAATGAGCAGTTCTTC.